This T cell receptor beta chain was observed in a study of blood T cell repertoires in COVID-19. For the study at large: The cDNA or gDNA used as material had been derived from T cells, B-cell-depleted T cells, or PBMCs.

Germline CDR1 reads LNHDA; CDR2 reads SQIVND (reference sequence). There are 13 residues in the CDR3. Between the trimmed V and J ends, which lost 2 bases and 2 bases, there was a span of 6 bases. Per the authors' pipeline: Reference gene primers were amplified, and this amplification served to estimate nucleated cell counts. The data were produced by immunoSEQ multiplex PCR, yet TCRdb's version contains in-frame clones alone and is incomplete. That table gives V, J and clone size, and the DNA gave D and trimming. The table has around 99,000 clones, roughly nine tenths seen once; the top ten hold 4.5% to 5%.

The clonotype was recovered from a man aged 35 to 55 with active or convalescent COVID-19. The chain joins TRBV19 to TRBJ1-1; D is ambiguous. Material for sequencing was peripheral blood. The CDR3: CASSIRTNTEAFF. In DNA form, the CDR3 reads TGTGCCAGTAGTATAAGGACTAACACTGAAGCTTTCTTT. The full variable domain, with the rest looked up from reference TRBV19 and TRBJ1-1, is DGGITQSPKYLFRKEGQNVTLSCEQNLNHDAMYWYRQDPGQGLRLIYYSQIVNDFQKGDIAEGYSVSREKKESFPLTVTSAQKNPTAFYLCASSIRTNTEAFFGQGTRLTVV.